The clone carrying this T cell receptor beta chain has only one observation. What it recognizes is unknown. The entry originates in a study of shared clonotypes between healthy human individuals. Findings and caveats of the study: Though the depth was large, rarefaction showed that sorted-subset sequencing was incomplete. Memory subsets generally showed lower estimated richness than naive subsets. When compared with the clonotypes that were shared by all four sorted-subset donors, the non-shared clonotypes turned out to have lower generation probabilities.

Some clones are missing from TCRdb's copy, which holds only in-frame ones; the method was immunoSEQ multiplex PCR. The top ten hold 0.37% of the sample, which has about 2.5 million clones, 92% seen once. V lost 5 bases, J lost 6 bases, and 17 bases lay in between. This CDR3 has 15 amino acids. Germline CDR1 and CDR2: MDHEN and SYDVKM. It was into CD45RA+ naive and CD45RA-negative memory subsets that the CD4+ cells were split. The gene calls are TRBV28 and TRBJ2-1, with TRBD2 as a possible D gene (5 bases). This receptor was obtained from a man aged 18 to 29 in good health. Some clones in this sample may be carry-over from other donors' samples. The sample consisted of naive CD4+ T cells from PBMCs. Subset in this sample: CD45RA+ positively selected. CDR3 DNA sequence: TGTGCCAGCAGTATAGCAGGACTGGCTCTCAATGAGCAGTTCTTC. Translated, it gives CASSIAGLALNEQFF.